A single sample gave rise to the 28 T cell receptor beta chains below, sequenced in a study of T cells in Graves' hyperthyroidism and ophthalmopathy. Researchers amplified the TCR beta CDR3 regions from RNA transcripts. During a first-round RT-PCR of the TCR CDR3, the HTBI primer set was used. TCRdb analysed the multiplex PCR reads with MiXCR anew, one entry per CDR3 protein. The sample lists roughly 300,000 distinct CDR3 sequences, 25% to 30% occurring once. Material: blood. The receptors were sampled from a man between 35 and 55 years old with Graves' hyperthyroidism that later progressed to Graves' ophthalmopathy.

V usage is TRBV28 and J usage is TRBJ2-7; D tentatively reads TRBD1 or TRBD2 (6 bases each). The CDR3 contains 16 residues. Germline CDR1 and CDR2: MDHEN and SYDVKM. V lost 6 bases, J lost 0 bases, and 18 bases lay in between. The DNA for the CDR3 is TGTGCCAGCAGCCGCGGGGACACGACTACCTCCTACGAGCAGTACTTC. Protein: CASSRGDTTTSYEQYF.

The rearrangement joins TRBV12-3 or TRBV12-4 to TRBJ2-5; D not certain. The V and J ends lost 5 bases and 4 bases respectively, with 11 bases between them. This CDR3 has 13 amino acids. The CDR3 coding sequence is TGTGCCAGCAGTGGCCGGGCAGGAGAGACCCAGTACTTC. As protein: CASSGRAGETQYF.

This clonotype was seen many times. The chain combines TRBV6-1 with TRBJ2-7; the match to TRBD2 covers 11 bases. Germline V CDR1 and CDR2: MNHNS, SASEGT. V shed 3 bases and J 10 bases; nucleotides not matched to a gene: 5. CDR3 length: 13 residues. The CDR3 region is CASSDGLAGPQYF. The CDR3 DNA reads TGTGCCAGCAGTGACGGACTAGCGGGTCCTCAGTACTTC.

The rearrangement uses TRBV18 and TRBJ2-7, with 9 nucleotides matching TRBD1. This CDR3 comprises 16 residues. Germline V lookup: CDR1 KGHSH, CDR2 LQKENI. V lost 3 bases and J lost 2; bases outside the gene matches: 8. The CDR3 DNA reads TGTGCCAGCTCACCGGTAGGACAGGGGACTCCCTACGAGCAGTACTTC. Its translation is CASSPVGQGTPYEQYF.

The chain employs TRBV6-1 and TRBJ2-7, with unresolved D. The CDR3 is 11 amino acids. Germline V gene lookup returns CDR1 MNHNS and CDR2 SASEGT. Deletions cut 6 bases from V and 4 bases from J, with 7 bases between. CDR3 in amino acids: CASREQYEQYF. The DNA for the CDR3 is TGTGCCAGCAGGGAGCAATACGAGCAGTACTTC.

This clonotype was recorded many times. The chain combines TRBV24-1 with TRBJ2-3; 10 bases align to TRBD1. This CDR3 is built from 13 residues. V was clipped by 9 bases and J by 1 base; unmatched bases: 0. Germline V lookup: CDR1 KGHDR, CDR2 SFDVKD. The CDR3 sequence: CATGTGGTDTQYF. In DNA, the CDR3 is TGTGCCACCGGGACAGGGGGCACAGATACGCAGTATTTT.

This clonotype was found many times. This chain uses TRBV28 with TRBJ1-1; tentatively, D is TRBD1 (5 bases). The CDR3 has 12 residues. CDR1 MDHEN and CDR2 SYDVKM come from the germline V gene. The V end was cut by 6 bases, the J end by 5 bases, with 10 bases between. The CDR3 spells CASRSTVTEAFF. The DNA for the CDR3 is TGTGCCAGCAGGTCGACAGTGACTGAAGCTTTCTTT. Full variable domain (remainder filled in from reference TRBV28 and TRBJ1-1): DVKVTQSSRYLVKRTGEKVFLECVQDMDHENMFWYRQDPGLGLRLIYFSYDVKMKEKGDIPEGYSVSREKKERFSLILESASTNQTSMYLCASRSTVTEAFFGQGTRLTVV.

The table lists this clonotype with many counts. The chain recombines TRBV7-3 with TRBJ1-2; 10 bases are a match to TRBD1. The CDR3 has 19 residues. CDR1 is SGHTA and CDR2 is FQGTGA in the germline V gene. V was clipped by 5 bases and J by 5 bases; unmatched bases: 20. Here the CDR3 DNA reads TGTGCCAGCAGCCCAACGTCACTTCTTGGACAGGGGGAAAAATATGGCTACACCTTC. Translating gives CASSPTSLLGQGEKYGYTF.

This clonotype was counted many times. J is TRBJ1-2 and V is TRBV13, with TRBD1 as a possible D gene (5 bases). This CDR3 comprises 14 residues. Trimming cost V 3 bases and J 8 bases, with 16 bases left between them. The germline gives CDR1 PRHDT, CDR2 FYEKMQ (reference sequence). CDR3 nucleotide sequence: TGTGCCAGCAGCTTGATAGGCAGGGATGGGGGCTACACCTTC. Translation gives CASSLIGRDGGYTF.

This clonotype was seen at least ten times. CDR3: CSAQRHSVEAFF. The CDR3 coding sequence is TGCAGTGCTCAGCGACACAGCGTTGAAGCTTTCTTT. The J gene is TRBJ1-1, the V gene TRBV20-1; D uncertain. The CDR3 contains 12 residues. V lost 5 bases and J 7 bases, leaving 14 bases between the germline ends. Germline V gene data show CDR1 as DFQATT and CDR2 as SNEGSKA (reference sequence).

The chain is built from TRBV7-9 and TRBJ2-7; no clear D gene. The CDR3 totals 13 residues. The V end was cut by 5 bases, the J end by 4 bases, with 12 bases between. In germline, CDR1 is SEHNR, CDR2 FQNEAQ (reference sequence). CDR3 residues: CASSPPMSYEQYF. CDR3 DNA: TGTGCCAGCAGCCCCCCGATGAGTTACGAGCAGTACTTC.

Ten or more counts support this clonotype. This chain joins TRBV12-3 or TRBV12-4 and TRBJ1-2; D possibly corresponds to TRBD1 (6 bases). This CDR3 is built from 14 residues. The V end lost 6 bases, the J end lost 4 bases, and 15 bases lay between the germline ends. The CDR3: CASSLDRSGYGYTF. In nucleotides, the CDR3 is TGTGCCAGCAGCCTTGACAGGTCGGGCTATGGCTACACCTTC.

In its sample, this clonotype was seen many times. The rearrangement links TRBV12-3 or TRBV12-4 to TRBJ1-5; D gene uncertain. V lost 0 bases to trimming and J lost 9 bases, with 12 bases between them. The CDR3 sequence is 14 residues long. CDR3 protein: CASSLAIREWPQHF. Written as DNA, the CDR3 is TGTGCCAGCAGTTTAGCGATCCGGGAATGGCCCCAGCATTTT.

This chain connects TRBV20-1 to TRBJ2-7, with TRBD1 identical over 8 bases. The CDR3 is made up of 12 amino acids. The germline gives CDR1 DFQATT, CDR2 SNEGSKA (reference sequence). V shed 2 bases, J shed 3 bases, and the junction held 0 bases outside the gene matches. The DNA of the CDR3 is TGCAGTGCTAGAACAGGGGGCTACGAGCAGTACTTC. This encodes CSARTGGYEQYF.

There are many counts of this clonotype. The rearrangement joins TRBV9 to TRBJ2-4; 12 bases fit TRBD2. Germline CDR1 reads SGDLS; CDR2 reads YYNGEE. Trimming cost V 2 bases and J 6 bases; bases outside gene matches: 3. The CDR3 loop spans 15 amino acids. CDR3 nucleotides: TGTGCCAGCAGCGTGACTAGCGGGAGTGGAAACATTCAGTACTTC. It codes for CASSVTSGSGNIQYF.

This clonotype was seen many times. The V gene is TRBV5-6, the J gene TRBJ1-5; D gene unclear. V was cut by 5 bases and J by 1 base, with 10 bases left in between. The CDR3 contains 14 residues. Germline CDR1 SGHDT, CDR2 YYEEEE. In nucleotides, the CDR3 is TGTGCCAGCAGTCTACTGATAAGCAATCAGCCCCAGCATTTT. Protein sequence: CASSLLISNQPQHF.

This chain uses TRBV11-1 with TRBJ2-7; 7 bases fit TRBD2. V dropped 4 bases and J dropped 0; count of bases not matched to a gene: 12. Germline assignment: CDR1 SGHAT and CDR2 FQDESV (reference sequence). The CDR3 runs 17 residues. The CDR3 loop is CASSSNREDLLSYEQYF. The CDR3 nucleotides read TGTGCCAGCAGCTCCAACCGGGAGGACCTACTCTCCTACGAGCAGTACTTC.

Ten or more counts support this clonotype. The chain carries TRBV4-1 and TRBJ2-5; maybe TRBD1 (5 bases). Trimming shortened V by 0 bases and J by 0 bases, and 5 bases separated the two germline ends. The V gene's germline CDR1 is MGHRA and CDR2 YSYEKL. The CDR3 contains 14 residues. The CDR3 sequence is CASSQDRDQETQYF. CDR3 bases: TGCGCCAGCAGCCAAGACAGGGACCAAGAGACCCAGTACTTC.

This clonotype was observed a handful of times. The V gene is TRBV28, the J gene TRBJ2-4; no clear D. V was cut by 5 bases and J by 1 base, with 15 bases left in between. This CDR3 spans 16 amino acids. Looked up from germline, CDR1 is MDHEN and CDR2 is SYDVKM. CDR3 protein: CASSGPIVRAKNIQYF. The DNA for the CDR3 is TGTGCCAGCAGTGGACCGATAGTACGGGCCAAAAACATTCAGTACTTC.

This clonotype occurred many times. The CDR3 DNA is TGTGCCAGCAGCTTGGTGGCAGTACTAGCCAAAAACATTCAGTACTTC. It yields the protein CASSLVAVLAKNIQYF. V usage is TRBV5-5 and J usage is TRBJ2-4; D gene uncertain. The V gene lost 0 bases and the J gene lost 0 bases, with 10 bases spanning the gap. Germline V lookup: CDR1 SGHKS, CDR2 YYEKEE (reference sequence). The CDR3 contains 16 residues.

This clonotype was picked up many times. The rearrangement links TRBV6-1 to TRBJ1-5; 7 bases are a match to TRBD1. This CDR3 region has 17 residues. The germline V gene encodes CDR1 MNHNS and CDR2 SASEGT. J was trimmed by 4 bases and V by 0 bases; bases with no gene match: 9. In DNA, the CDR3 is TGTGCCAGCAGTGAAGCTTTCGACAGGGTAGCAAATCAGCCCCAGCATTTT. As protein: CASSEAFDRVANQPQHF.

This clonotype has at least ten counts. The chain combines TRBV12-3 or TRBV12-4 with TRBJ1-1; no reliable D call. Trimming stripped 4 bases from V and 6 bases from J, with 12 bases between. CDR3 length: 13 amino acids. CDR3 nucleotides: TGTGCCAGCAGTTACACCCAAGGGTCTGAAGCTTTCTTT. The encoded protein is CASSYTQGSEAFF.

This clonotype occurred many times. The genes are TRBV2 and TRBJ2-2; 8 bases agree with TRBD1. V shed 6 bases, J shed 7 bases, and the junction held 7 bases outside the gene matches. Germline values: CDR1 SNHLY, CDR2 FYNNEI. This CDR3 has 14 amino acids. The CDR3: CASSLDRGIGELFF. CDR3 DNA: TGTGCCAGCAGCTTAGACAGGGGAATCGGGGAGCTGTTTTTT. The variable domain in full, with the rest retrieved from reference TRBV2 and TRBJ2-2, is EPEVTQTPSHQVTQMGQEVILRCVPISNHLYFYWYRQILGQKVEFLVSFYNNEISEKSEIFDDQFSVERPDGSNFTLKIRSTKLEDSAMYFCASSLDRGIGELFFGEGSRLTVL.

Ten or more counts support this clonotype. The chain recombines TRBV6-5 with TRBJ2-4; tentative D call: TRBD2 (5 bases). Deletions cut 2 bases from V and 2 bases from J, with 13 bases between. The CDR3 contains 16 residues. CDR1 is MNHEY and CDR2 is SVGAGI in the germline V gene. CDR3 DNA: TGTGCCAGCAGTTACGCGGGTGGAGGTCCCAAAAACATTCAGTACTTC. Its protein is CASSYAGGGPKNIQYF.

There are a few counts of this clonotype. The genes are TRBV7-6 and TRBJ2-6; D gene unclear. The V and J ends lost 0 bases and 2 bases respectively, with 11 bases between them. The CDR3 contains 17 residues. Per germline, CDR1 SGHVS and CDR2 FNYEAQ. The CDR3 DNA reads as TGTGCCAGCAGCTTAGCAAACACTGTTACTGGGGCCAACGTCCTGACTTTC. As protein: CASSLANTVTGANVLTF.

Ten or more counts support this clonotype. A much more abundant neighbour one base away suggests this may be a read error. The chain has TRBV11-3 and TRBJ2-5; the D gene is possibly TRBD2 (5 bases). Per germline, CDR1 SGHNT and CDR2 YENEEA. Between the trimmed V and J ends, which lost 4 bases and 2 bases, there was a span of 11 bases. The CDR3 is 14 amino acids. The CDR3 loop reads CASSYNGDQETQYF. The CDR3 DNA reads as TGTGCCAGCAGCTACAACGGGGATCAAGAGACCCAGTACTTC.

This clonotype was seen ten or more times. The chain combines TRBV6-5 with TRBJ2-7; D gene unclear. The V gene lost 2 bases and the J gene lost 2 bases, with 10 bases spanning the gap. Germline V gene sequence: CDR1 MNHEY, CDR2 SVGAGI. The CDR3 contains 14 residues. The CDR3 here is CASSYADITYEQYF. For the CDR3, the DNA is TGTGCCAGCAGTTACGCCGACATCACCTACGAGCAGTACTTC.

This clonotype was recorded many times. This chain uses TRBV28 with TRBJ2-7; 10 bases are a match to TRBD2. V gave up 2 bases and J gave up 4 bases; unmatched junction bases: 2. Germline V gene data show CDR1 as MDHEN and CDR2 as SYDVKM. The CDR3 contains 14 residues. CDR3 loop: CASSLLAGAYEQYF. The CDR3 region has the DNA TGTGCCAGCAGTTTACTAGCGGGAGCTTACGAGCAGTACTTC.